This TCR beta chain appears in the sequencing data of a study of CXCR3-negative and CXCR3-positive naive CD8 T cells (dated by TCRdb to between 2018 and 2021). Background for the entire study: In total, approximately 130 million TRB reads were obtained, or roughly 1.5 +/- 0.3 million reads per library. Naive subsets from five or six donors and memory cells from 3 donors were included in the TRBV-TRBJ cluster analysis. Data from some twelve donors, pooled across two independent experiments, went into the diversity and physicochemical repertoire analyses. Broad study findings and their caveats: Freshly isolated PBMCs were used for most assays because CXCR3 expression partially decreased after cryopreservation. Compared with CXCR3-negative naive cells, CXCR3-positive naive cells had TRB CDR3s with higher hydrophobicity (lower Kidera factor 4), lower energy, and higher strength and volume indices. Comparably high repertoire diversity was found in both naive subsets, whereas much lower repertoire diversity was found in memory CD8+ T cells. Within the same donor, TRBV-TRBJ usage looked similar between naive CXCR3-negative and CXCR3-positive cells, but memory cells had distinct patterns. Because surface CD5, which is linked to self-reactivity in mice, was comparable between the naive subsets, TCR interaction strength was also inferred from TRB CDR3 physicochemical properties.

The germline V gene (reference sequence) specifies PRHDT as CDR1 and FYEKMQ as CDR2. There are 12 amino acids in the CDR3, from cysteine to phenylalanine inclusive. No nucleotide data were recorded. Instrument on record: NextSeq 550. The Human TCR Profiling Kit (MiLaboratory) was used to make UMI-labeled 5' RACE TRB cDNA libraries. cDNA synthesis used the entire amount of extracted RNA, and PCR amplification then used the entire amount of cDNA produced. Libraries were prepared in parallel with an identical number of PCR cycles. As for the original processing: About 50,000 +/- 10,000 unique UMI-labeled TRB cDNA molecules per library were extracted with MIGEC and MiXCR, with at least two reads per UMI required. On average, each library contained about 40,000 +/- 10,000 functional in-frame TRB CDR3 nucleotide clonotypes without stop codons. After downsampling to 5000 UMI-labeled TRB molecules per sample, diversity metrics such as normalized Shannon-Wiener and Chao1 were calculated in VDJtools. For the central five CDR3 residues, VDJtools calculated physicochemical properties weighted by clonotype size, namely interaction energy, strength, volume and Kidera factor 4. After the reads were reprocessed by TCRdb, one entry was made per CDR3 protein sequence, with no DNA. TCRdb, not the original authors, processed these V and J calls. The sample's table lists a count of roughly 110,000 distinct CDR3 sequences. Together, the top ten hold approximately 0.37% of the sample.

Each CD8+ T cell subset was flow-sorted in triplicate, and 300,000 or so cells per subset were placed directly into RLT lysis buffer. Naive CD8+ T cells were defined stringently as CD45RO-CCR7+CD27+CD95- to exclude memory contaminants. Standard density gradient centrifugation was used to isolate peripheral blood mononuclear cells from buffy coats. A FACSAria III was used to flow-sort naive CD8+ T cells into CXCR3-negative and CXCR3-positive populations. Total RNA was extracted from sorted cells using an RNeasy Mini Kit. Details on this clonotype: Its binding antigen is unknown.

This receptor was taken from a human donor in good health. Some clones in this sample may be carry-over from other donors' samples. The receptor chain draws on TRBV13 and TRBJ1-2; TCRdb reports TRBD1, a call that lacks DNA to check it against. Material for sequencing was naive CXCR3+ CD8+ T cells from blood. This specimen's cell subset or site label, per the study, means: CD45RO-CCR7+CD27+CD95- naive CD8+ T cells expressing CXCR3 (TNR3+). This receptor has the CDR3 CASSFETGGYTF.